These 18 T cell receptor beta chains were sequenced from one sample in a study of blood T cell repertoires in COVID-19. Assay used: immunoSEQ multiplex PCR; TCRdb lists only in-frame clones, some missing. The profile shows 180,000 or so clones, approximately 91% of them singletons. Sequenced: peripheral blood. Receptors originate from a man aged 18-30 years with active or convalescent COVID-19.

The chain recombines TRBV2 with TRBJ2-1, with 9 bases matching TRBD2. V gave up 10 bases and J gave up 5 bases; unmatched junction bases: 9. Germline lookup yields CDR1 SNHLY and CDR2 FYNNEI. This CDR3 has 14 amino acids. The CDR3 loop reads CANTRLAADNEQFF. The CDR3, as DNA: TGTGCCAACACCCGACTAGCGGCTGACAATGAGCAGTTCTTC.

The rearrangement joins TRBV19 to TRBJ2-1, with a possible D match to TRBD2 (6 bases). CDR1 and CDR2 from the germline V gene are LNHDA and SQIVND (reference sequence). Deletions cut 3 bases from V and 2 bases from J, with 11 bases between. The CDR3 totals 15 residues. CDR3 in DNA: TGTGCCAGTAGTATCCAGCGGGTGGCCTACAATGAGCAGTTCTTC. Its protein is CASSIQRVAYNEQFF.

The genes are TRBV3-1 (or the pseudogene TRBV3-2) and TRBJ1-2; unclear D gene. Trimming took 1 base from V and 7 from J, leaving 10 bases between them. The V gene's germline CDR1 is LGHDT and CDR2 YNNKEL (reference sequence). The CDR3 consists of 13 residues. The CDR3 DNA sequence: TGTGCCAGCAGCCAAGGGCCAACGGGTGGCTACACCTTC. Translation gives CASSQGPTGGYTF.

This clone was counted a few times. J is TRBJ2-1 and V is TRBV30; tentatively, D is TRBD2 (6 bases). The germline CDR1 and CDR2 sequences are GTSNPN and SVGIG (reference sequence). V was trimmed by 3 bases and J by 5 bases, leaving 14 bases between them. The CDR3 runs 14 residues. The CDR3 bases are TGTGCCTGGAGGTCAGGAGGGGTACACAATGAGCAGTTCTTC. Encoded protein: CAWRSGGVHNEQFF.

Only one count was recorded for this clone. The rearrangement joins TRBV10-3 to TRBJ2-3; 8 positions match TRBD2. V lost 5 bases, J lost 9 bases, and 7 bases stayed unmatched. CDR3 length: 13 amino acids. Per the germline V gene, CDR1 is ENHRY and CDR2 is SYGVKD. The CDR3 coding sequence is TGTGCCATCAGTAAAGAAGCGGGAGTGACGCAGTATTTT. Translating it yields CAISKEAGVTQYF.

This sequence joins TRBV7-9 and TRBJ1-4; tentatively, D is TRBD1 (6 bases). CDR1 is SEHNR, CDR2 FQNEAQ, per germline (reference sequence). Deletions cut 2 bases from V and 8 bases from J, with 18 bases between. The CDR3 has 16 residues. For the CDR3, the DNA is TGTGCCAGCAGCTTACTCGGCGGGCAGGGGTTGGAAAAACTGTTTTTT. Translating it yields CASSLLGGQGLEKLFF.

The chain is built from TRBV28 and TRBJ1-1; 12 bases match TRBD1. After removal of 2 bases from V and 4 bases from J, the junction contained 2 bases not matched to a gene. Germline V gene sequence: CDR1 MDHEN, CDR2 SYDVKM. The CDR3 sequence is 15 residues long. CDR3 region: CASSLGTGGGTEAFF. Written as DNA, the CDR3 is TGTGCCAGCAGTTTAGGGACAGGGGGCGGCACTGAAGCTTTCTTT.

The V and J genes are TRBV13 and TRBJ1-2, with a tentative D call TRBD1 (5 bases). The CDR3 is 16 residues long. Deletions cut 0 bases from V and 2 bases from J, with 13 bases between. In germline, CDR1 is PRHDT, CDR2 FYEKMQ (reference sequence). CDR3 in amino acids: CASSLGDSLGNYGYTF. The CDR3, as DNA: TGTGCCAGCAGCTTAGGAGACAGTTTGGGGAACTATGGCTACACCTTC.

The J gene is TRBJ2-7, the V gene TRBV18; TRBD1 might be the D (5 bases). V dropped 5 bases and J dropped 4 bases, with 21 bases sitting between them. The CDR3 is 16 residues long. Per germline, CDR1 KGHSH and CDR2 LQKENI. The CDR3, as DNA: TGTGCCAGCTCAACGTCTCGCAGGGCCACAATGTACGAGCAGTACTTC. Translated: CASSTSRRATMYEQYF.

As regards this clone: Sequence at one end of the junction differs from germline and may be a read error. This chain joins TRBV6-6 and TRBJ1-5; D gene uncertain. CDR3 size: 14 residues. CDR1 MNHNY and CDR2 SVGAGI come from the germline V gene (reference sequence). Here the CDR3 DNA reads TGTGTCAGCAGTTACGTTTCGGGCAATCAGCCCCAGCATTTT. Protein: CVSSYVSGNQPQHF.

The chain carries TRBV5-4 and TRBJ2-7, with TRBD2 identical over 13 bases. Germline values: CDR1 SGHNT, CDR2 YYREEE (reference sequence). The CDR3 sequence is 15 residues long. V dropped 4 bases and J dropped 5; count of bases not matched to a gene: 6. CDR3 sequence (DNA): TGTGCCAGCAGCGGCGGACTAGCGGGAGCCAACGAGCAGTACTTC. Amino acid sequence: CASSGGLAGANEQYF.

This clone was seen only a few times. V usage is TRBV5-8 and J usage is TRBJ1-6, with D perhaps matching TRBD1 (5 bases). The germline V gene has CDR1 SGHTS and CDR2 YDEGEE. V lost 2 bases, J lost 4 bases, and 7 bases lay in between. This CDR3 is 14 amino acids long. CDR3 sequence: CASSFGGYNSPLHF. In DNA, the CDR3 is TGTGCCAGCAGCTTCGGGGGGTATAATTCACCCCTCCACTTT. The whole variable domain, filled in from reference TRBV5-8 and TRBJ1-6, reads EAGVTQSPTHLIKTRGQQATLRCSPISGHTSVYWYQQALGLGLQFLLWYDEGEERNRGNFPPRFSGRQFPNYSSELNVNALELEDSALYLCASSFGGYNSPLHFGNGTRLTVT.

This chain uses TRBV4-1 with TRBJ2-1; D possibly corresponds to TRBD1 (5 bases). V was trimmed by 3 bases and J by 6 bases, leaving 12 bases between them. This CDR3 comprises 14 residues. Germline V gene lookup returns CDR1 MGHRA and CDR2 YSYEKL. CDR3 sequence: CASSQQFRVNEQFF. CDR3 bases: TGCGCCAGCAGCCAGCAATTCAGGGTCAATGAGCAGTTCTTC.

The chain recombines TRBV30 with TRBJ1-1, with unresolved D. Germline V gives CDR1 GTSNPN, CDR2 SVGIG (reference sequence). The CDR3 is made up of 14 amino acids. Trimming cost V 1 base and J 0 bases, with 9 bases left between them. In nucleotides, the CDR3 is TGTGCCTGGAGTGCTTGGGAGGTGAACACTGAAGCTTTCTTT. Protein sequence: CAWSAWEVNTEAFF.

As DNA, the CDR3 is TGTGCCAGCAGTCCCGGGACACTGAACACTGAAGCTTTCTTT. Amino acid sequence: CASSPGTLNTEAFF. The V call is TRBV9, the J call TRBJ1-1, with D perhaps matching TRBD1 (6 bases). Per germline, CDR1 SGDLS and CDR2 YYNGEE. This CDR3 spans 14 amino acids. With 5 bases removed from V and 0 bases from J, the gap between germline ends came to 11 bases.

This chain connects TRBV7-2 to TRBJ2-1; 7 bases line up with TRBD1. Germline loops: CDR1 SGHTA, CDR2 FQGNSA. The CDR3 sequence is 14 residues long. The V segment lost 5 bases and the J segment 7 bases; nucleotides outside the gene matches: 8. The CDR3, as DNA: TGTGCCAGCAGCCTCGGGACAGCCTTTAATGAGCAGTTCTTC. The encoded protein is CASSLGTAFNEQFF.

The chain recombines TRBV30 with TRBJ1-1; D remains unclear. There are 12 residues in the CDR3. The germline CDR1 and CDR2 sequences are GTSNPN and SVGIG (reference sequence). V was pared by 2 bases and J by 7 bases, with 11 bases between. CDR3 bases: TGTGCCTGGAGTTCCGAATACGGTGAAGCTTTCTTT. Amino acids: CAWSSEYGEAFF.

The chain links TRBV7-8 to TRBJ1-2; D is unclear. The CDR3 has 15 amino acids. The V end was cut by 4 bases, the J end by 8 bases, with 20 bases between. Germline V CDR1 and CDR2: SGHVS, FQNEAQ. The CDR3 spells CASSSGTGIIRGYTF. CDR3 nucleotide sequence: TGTGCCAGCAGCTCAGGAACCGGGATTATCCGGGGCTACACCTTC.